Below are 7 T cell receptor beta chains sequenced from a single sample in a study of blood T cell repertoires in COVID-19. TCRdb's copy holds only in-frame clones and misses some; the assay was immunoSEQ multiplex PCR. Of approximately 260,000 clones listed, over 70% are singletons. The sample was peripheral blood. The source is a woman between 65 and 79 years old with COVID-19, enrolled during active disease.

The sample holds one count of this clone. The CDR3 region is CSVEVLILYYEQYF. Here the CDR3 DNA reads TGCAGCGTTGAAGTCCTTATTCTGTACTACGAGCAGTACTTC. The chain has TRBV29-1 and TRBJ2-7; no clear D gene. V was trimmed by 1 base and J by 3 bases, leaving 13 bases between them. Germline loops: CDR1 SQVTM, CDR2 ANQGSEA. This CDR3 spans 14 amino acids.

The gene calls are TRBV6-6 and TRBJ2-7; D might be TRBD1 (5 bases). With 5 bases removed from V and 2 bases from J, the gap between germline ends came to 16 bases. This CDR3 has 15 residues. The germline gives CDR1 MNHNY, CDR2 SVGAGI (reference sequence). CDR3 bases: TGTGCCAGCAGTGTGGAAGGAGACAGACCCTACGAGCAGTACTTC. Its protein is CASSVEGDRPYEQYF.

This chain joins TRBV24-1 and TRBJ2-1; weak D call: TRBD1 (6 bases). The CDR3 extends over 15 amino acids. Germline lookup yields CDR1 KGHDR and CDR2 SFDVKD. The V gene lost 3 bases and the J gene lost 5 bases, with 13 bases spanning the gap. CDR3: CATSDRGRGDNEQFF. CDR3 nucleotides: TGTGCCACCAGTGATAGGGGGAGAGGAGACAATGAGCAGTTCTTC.

This chain uses TRBV24-1 with TRBJ2-5; 9 bases map to TRBD1. The CDR3 sequence is 15 residues long. V lost 3 bases to trimming and J lost 4 bases; unmatched junction nucleotides: 5. CDR1 KGHDR and CDR2 SFDVKD come from the germline V gene. CDR3 DNA sequence: TGTGCCACCAGTGATGCCAGACAGGGGGTAGAGACCCAGTACTTC. As protein: CATSDARQGVETQYF.

The genes are TRBV28 and TRBJ1-1, with 7 nucleotides matching TRBD1. The CDR3 consists of 14 residues. The V gene end was trimmed by 5 bases and the J gene end by 5 bases; junction bases not matched to a gene: 8. CDR1 and CDR2 from the germline V gene are MDHEN and SYDVKM. In DNA form, the CDR3 reads TGTGCCAGCAGTGGGGAAGGGGGCTTAACTGAAGCTTTCTTT. Translated, it gives CASSGEGGLTEAFF.

The chain links TRBV28 to TRBJ2-7; 8 nucleotides match TRBD2. Unmatched junction bases numbered 5, after V lost 4 bases and J lost 0 bases. Germline loops: CDR1 MDHEN, CDR2 SYDVKM. This CDR3 has 15 residues. Here the CDR3 reads CASSSAAGGSYEQYF. The CDR3 DNA follows: TGTGCCAGCAGTTCCGCGGCGGGGGGCTCCTACGAGCAGTACTTC. Full variable domain (remainder filled in from reference TRBV28 and TRBJ2-7): DVKVTQSSRYLVKRTGEKVFLECVQDMDHENMFWYRQDPGLGLRLIYFSYDVKMKEKGDIPEGYSVSREKKERFSLILESASTNQTSMYLCASSSAAGGSYEQYFGPGTRLTVT.

The rearrangement joins TRBV15 to TRBJ1-5; D is perhaps TRBD1 (5 bases). Germline assignment: CDR1 LNHNV and CDR2 YYDKDF (reference sequence). CDR3 size: 13 residues. V was cut by 3 bases and J by 7 bases, with 10 bases left in between. The CDR3 spells CATSRGRDQPQHF. The CDR3 DNA reads TGTGCCACCAGCAGGGGGAGGGACCAGCCCCAGCATTTT. The full variable domain, completed using reference TRBV15 and TRBJ1-5, is DAMVIQNPRYQVTQFGKPVTLSCSQTLNHNVMYWYQQKSSQAPKLLFHYYDKDFNNEADTPDNFQSRRPNTSFCFLDIRSPGLGDTAMYLCATSRGRDQPQHFGDGTRLSIL.